This T cell receptor (beta chain) appears in the sequencing data of a study of blood T cell repertoires in COVID-19. Study context: Both acute and convalescent COVID-19 samples were obtained from the United States, Italy and Spain. Sources were T cells, B-cell-depleted T cells, or PBMCs; the material itself was cDNA or gDNA.

CDR1 and CDR2 from the germline V gene are PRHDT and FYEKMQ (reference sequence). The CDR3 runs to 14 residues. Trimming at V came to 0 bases and at J to 4 bases, leaving 1 base not matched to a gene. In the source study's methods: By means of reference gene primer amplification, nucleated cell counts were estimated. The assay was immunoSEQ multiplex PCR, and TCRdb's table has in-frame clones only and misses some. D and trimming come from the DNA, and the V and J calls and clone size come from that table. The sample lists 200,000 to 250,000 clones, about 85% occurring once. Sequences were obtained from peripheral blood. The receptor was isolated from a woman aged 18-29 years who had recovered from COVID-19. This chain joins TRBV13 and TRBJ1-2; TRBD1 matches 8 bases. CDR3 nucleotide sequence: TGTGCCAGCAGCTTAGGGACAGGGGCCTATGGCTACACCTTC. Amino acids: CASSLGTGAYGYTF.